A single T cell receptor (beta chain) is shown here with its context. What it recognizes is unknown. The germline V gene encodes CDR1 MNHEY and CDR2 SMNVEV (reference sequence). The CDR3 consists of 17 residues. Trimming took 3 bases from V and 1 from J, leaving 19 bases between them. CD45RA-negative memory and CD45RA+ naive subsets were split from the CD4+ cells. This table comes from immunoSEQ multiplex PCR, and its TCRdb copy is limited to in-frame clones, with some not included. The sample holds about 1 million clones, approximately 72% seen once. This specimen comes from a study of shared clonotypes between healthy human individuals. Study-level findings and limits: Larger richness was generally estimated for naive than memory subsets.

The receptor comes from a man younger than 35 in good health. The rearrangement joins TRBV27 to TRBJ2-7; D possibly corresponds to TRBD2 (6 bases). The sample comprised memory CD4+ T cells sorted from blood. Described subset: CD45RA-negative fraction. The CDR3 spells CASSFQAIGGLSYEQYF. The CDR3 DNA reads TGTGCCAGCAGTTTTCAGGCGATCGGGGGACTTTCCTACGAGCAGTACTTC.